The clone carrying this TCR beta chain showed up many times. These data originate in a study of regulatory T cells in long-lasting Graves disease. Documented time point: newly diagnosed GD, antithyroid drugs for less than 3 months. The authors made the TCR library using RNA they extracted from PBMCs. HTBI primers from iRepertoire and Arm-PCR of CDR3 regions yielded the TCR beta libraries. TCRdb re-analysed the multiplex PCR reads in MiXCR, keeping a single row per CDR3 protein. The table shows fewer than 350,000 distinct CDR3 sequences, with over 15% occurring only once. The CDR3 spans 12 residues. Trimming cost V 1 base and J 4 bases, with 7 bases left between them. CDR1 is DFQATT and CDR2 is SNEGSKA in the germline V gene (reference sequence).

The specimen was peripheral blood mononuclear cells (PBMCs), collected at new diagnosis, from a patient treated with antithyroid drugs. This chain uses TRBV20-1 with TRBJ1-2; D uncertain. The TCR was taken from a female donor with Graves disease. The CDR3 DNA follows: TGCAGTGCTAGAGGTCTATCCTATGGCTACACCTTC. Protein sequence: CSARGLSYGYTF.